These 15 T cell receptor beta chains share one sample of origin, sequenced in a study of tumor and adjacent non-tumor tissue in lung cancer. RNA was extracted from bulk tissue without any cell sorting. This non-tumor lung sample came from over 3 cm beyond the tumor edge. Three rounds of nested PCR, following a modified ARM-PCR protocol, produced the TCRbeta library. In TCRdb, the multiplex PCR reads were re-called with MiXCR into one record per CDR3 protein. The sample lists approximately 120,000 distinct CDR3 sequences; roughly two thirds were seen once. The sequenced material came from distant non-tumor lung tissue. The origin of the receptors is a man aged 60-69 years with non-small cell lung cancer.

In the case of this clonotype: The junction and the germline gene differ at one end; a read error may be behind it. CDR3 nucleotides: TGTGCCAGCAGTCCGCTTGATCGCATGGAGACCCAATACTTC. Protein: CASSPLDRMETQYF. The J gene is TRBJ2-5, the V gene TRBV12-3 or TRBV12-4; no clear D. The CDR3 sequence is 14 residues long.

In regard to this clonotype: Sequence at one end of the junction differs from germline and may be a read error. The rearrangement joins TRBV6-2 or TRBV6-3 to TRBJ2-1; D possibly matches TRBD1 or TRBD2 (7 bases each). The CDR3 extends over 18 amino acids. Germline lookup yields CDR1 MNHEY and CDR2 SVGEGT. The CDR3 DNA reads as TGTACCAGCAGTTACGTTGATACCAGGGGGGGCTCCTACAATGAACAGTTCTTC. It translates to CTSSYVDTRGGSYNEQFF.

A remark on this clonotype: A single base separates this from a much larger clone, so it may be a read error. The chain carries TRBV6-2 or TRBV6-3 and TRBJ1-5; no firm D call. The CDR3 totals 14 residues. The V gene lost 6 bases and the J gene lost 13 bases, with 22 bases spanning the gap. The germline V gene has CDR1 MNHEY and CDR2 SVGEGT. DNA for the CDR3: TGTGCCAGCAGCCCCTCATCGGACGGAATAAGGCAGCATTTT. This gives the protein CASSPSSDGIRQHF.

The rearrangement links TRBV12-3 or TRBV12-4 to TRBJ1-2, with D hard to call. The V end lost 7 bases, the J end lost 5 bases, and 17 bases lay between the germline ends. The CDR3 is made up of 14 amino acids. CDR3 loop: CASTPTVGGYGYTF. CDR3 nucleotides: TGTGCCAGCACCCCGACGGTGGGAGGGTATGGCTACACCTTC.

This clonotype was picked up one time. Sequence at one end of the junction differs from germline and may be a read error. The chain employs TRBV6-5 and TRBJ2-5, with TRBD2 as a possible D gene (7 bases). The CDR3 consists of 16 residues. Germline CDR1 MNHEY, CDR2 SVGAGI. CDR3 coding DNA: TGTGCCAGCACCCAGGGGTGGGGGGGTAGACAAGAGACCAAGTACTTC. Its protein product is CASTQGWGGRQETKYF.

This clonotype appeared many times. CDR3 amino acids: CAWTKGHSGANVLTF. Written as DNA, the CDR3 is TGTGCCTGGACCAAGGGACATTCTGGGGCCAACGTCCTGACTTTC. The chain uses TRBV30 and TRBJ2-6, with a possible D match to TRBD1 (6 bases). V lost 4 bases and J 1 base, leaving 11 bases between the germline ends. This CDR3 region has 15 residues. Germline CDR1 is GTSNPN and CDR2 is SVGIG (reference sequence).

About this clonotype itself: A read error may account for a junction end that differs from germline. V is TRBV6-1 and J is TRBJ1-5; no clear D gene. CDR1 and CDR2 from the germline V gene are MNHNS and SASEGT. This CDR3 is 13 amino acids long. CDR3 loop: CASRLKGWLPQDF. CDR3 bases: TGTGCCAGCAGATTAAAGGGATGGCTGCCCCAGGATTTT.

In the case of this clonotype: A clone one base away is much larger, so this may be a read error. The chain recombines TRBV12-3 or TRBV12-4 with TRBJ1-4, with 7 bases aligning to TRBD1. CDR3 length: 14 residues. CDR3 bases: TGTACCAGGAGACCTACAGGGGCGATTGAAAAACTGTTTTTT. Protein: CTRRPTGAIEKLFF.

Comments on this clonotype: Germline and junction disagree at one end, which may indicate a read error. This CDR3 reads CASSLGNGTYNEQFF. In nucleotides, the CDR3 is TGTGCCAGCAGCTTGGGTAACGGGACCTACAACGAGCAGTTCTTC. V gene TRBV11-2 combines with J gene TRBJ2-1, with D possibly being TRBD1 or TRBD2 (5 bases each). CDR1 and CDR2 (germline): SGHAT, FQNNGV. This CDR3 region has 15 residues.

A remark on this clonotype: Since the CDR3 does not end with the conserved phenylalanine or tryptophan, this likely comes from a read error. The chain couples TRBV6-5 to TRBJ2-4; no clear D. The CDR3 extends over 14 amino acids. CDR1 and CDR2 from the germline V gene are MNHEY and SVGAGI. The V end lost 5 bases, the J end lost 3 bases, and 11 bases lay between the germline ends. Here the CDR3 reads CASSAALDKNIQYL. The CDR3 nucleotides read TGTGCCAGCAGTGCGGCACTGGACAAAAACATTCAGTACCTC.

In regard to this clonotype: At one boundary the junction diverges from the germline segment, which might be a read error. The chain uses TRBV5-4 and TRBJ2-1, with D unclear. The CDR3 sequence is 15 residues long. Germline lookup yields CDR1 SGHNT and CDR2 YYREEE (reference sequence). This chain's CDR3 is CATPPSGNSCNEQFF. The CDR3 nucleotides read TGTGCCACCCCACCGTCCGGAAACTCCTGCAATGAGCAGTTCTTC.

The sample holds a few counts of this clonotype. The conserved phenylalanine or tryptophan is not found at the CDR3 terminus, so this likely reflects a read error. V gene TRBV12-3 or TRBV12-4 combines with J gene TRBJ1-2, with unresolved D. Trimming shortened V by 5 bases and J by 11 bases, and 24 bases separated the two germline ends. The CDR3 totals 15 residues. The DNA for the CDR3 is TGTGCCAGCAGTCCGCGCGCCAGTACGGTTTCTGGTTACACCCTC. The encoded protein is CASSPRASTVSGYTL.

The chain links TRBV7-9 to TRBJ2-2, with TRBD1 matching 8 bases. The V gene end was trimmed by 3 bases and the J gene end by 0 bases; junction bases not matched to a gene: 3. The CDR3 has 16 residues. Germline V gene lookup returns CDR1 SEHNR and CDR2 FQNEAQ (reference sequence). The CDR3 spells CASSFRTGSNTGELFF. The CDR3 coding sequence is TGTGCCAGCAGCTTCCGGACAGGGTCGAACACCGGGGAGCTGTTTTTT.

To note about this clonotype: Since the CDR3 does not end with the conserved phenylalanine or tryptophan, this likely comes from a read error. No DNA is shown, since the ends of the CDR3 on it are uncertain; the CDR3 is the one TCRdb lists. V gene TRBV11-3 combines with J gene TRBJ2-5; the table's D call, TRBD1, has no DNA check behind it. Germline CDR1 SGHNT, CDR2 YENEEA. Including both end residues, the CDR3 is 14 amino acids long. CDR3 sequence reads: CASSYGTEGETKYI.

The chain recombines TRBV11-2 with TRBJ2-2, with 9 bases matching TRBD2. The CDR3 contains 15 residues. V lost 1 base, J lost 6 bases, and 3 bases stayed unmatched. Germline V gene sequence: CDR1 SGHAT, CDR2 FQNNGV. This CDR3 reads CASSLVLAGSGELFF. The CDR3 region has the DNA TGTGCCAGCAGCTTAGTACTAGCGGGCTCCGGGGAGCTGTTTTTT.